This TCR beta chain stems from a study of T cells in women clearing cervical HPV infection. Study in general: Donors had HPV16-related CIN3 or worse; 2 had invasive cancer. Controls gave blood once infection was undetectable; cases at lesion identification. Notes on the study in general: It is unknown whether associations predate infection; no effector/memory or HPV-specific sorting. CIN3+ cases had significantly higher TCR richness than controls; evenness did not differ.

Libraries were prepared by immunoSEQ multiplex PCR; TCRdb keeps only in-frame clonotypes and omits some of them. The clone table shows fewer than 40,000 clones, with the ten largest holding approximately 4.5%. Germline CDR1 and CDR2: SGHRS and YFSETQ. V was clipped by 4 bases and J by 0 bases, with 5 bases between them. CDR3 length: 13 residues. With respect to this clone: Antigen: not known. The observed sequence ends 3 residues before the CDR3 terminus, with the missing tail filled in from the germline J gene.

The receptor's source is a woman between 18 and 69 years old with a cervical HPV16 infection that either progressed to CIN3+ or cleared (not recorded which). Material for sequencing was blood buffy coat. The chain couples TRBV5-1 to TRBJ2-1; D remains unclear. This chain's CDR3 is CASSQSSYNEQFF. The CDR3 bases that were read are TGCGCCAGCAGCCAGAGCTCCTACAATGAG. Using reference TRBV5-1 and TRBJ2-1 for the parts outside the CDR3, the full variable domain is KAGVTQTPRYLIKTRGQQVTLSCSPISGHRSVSWYQQTPGQGLQFLFEYFSETQRNKGNFPGRFSGRQFSNSRSEMNVSTLELGDSALYLCASSQSSYNEQFFGPGTRLTVL.